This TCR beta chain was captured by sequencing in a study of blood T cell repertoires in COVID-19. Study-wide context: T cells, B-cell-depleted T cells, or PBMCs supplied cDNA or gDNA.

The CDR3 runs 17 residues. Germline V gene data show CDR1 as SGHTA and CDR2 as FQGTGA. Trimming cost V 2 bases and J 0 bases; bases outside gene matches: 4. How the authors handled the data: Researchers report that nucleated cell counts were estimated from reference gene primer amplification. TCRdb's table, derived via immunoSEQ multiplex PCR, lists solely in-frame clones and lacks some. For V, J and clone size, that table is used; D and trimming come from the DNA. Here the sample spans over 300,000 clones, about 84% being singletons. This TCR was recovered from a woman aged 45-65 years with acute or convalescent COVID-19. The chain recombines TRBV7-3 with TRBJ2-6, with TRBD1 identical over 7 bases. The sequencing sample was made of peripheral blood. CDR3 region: CASSLDRESSGANVLTF. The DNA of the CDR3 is TGTGCCAGCAGCTTAGACAGGGAGAGCTCTGGGGCCAACGTCCTGACTTTC.